What follows are 24 T cell receptor beta chains derived from one specimen sequenced in a study of Ad26.COV2.S vaccination and SARS-CoV-2 variants (dated by TCRdb to the early 2020s). The library came from the immunoSEQ multiplex PCR assay. The table comes from immuneACCESS by way of TCRdb, which keeps in-frame sequences with V and J called. Part of the clones is missing from these tables; in studies checked, under half for an unresolved V gene and the rest for unknown reasons. This sample has about 480,000 clones in its table, and roughly 87% of those were observed once. Clones ranked in the top ten supply around 13% of the sample. The treatment or condition label for this specimen denotes: about 20 received Ad26.COV2.S at low or high dose, single or two shots; 5 received placebo; per-sample allocation not given. For vaccine and placebo recipients, the sequenced repertoires came from samples collected on day 63 after the first injection.

This specimen was peripheral blood, taken in a trial of Ad26.COV2.S vaccine versus placebo. The receptors were gathered from a person between 18 and 60 years old who received the Ad26.COV2.S COVID-19 vaccine or a placebo.

This clone occurred many times. The chain has TRBV4-1 and TRBJ2-3; D might be TRBD2 (6 bases). In germline, CDR1 is MGHRA, CDR2 YSYEKL. CDR3 length: 15 residues. Trimming took 3 bases from V and 5 from J, leaving 15 bases between them. The CDR3 region has the DNA TGCGCCAGCAGCCATCGGGACTCCTCAAGAGATACGCAGTATTTT. Encoded protein: CASSHRDSSRDTQYF.

The J gene is TRBJ2-7, the V gene TRBV7-9, with D unresolved. CDR3 size: 14 residues. The germline V gene has CDR1 SEHNR and CDR2 FQNEAQ (reference sequence). Between the trimmed V and J ends, which lost 6 bases and 6 bases, there was a span of 18 bases. DNA for the CDR3: TGTGCCAGCAGTATTGGTCAACCGGTACCCGAGCAGTACTTC. Protein: CASSIGQPVPEQYF. Looking up the rest from reference TRBV7-9 and TRBJ2-7 gives the full variable domain: DTGVSQNPRHKITKRGQNVTFRCDPISEHNRLYWYRQTLGQGPEFLTYFQNEAQLEKSRLLSDRFSAERPKGSFSTLEIQRTEQGDSAMYLCASSIGQPVPEQYFGPGTRLTVT.

The rearrangement joins TRBV21-1 to TRBJ1-5; TRBD1 is the table's D call, not checked against the DNA. TRBV21-1 is shown as a pseudogene. The CDR3 is 14 amino acids. The CDR3 is CASSNLQGWQPQHF. Here the CDR3 DNA reads TGTGCCAGCAGCAACTTACAGGGTTGGCAGCCCCAGCATTTT.

J is TRBJ2-7 and V is TRBV6-5; D is unresolved. CDR3 length equals 13 residues. Trimming removed 5 bases at V and 1 base at J, with 9 bases between. The V gene's germline CDR1 is MNHEY and CDR2 SVGAGI. For the CDR3, the DNA is TGTGCCAGCAGTCCAGGAAGATCCTACGAGCAGTACTTC. Protein sequence: CASSPGRSYEQYF.

The genes are TRBV7-9 and TRBJ2-5; TRBD1 matches 8 bases. V was pared by 3 bases and J by 2 bases, with 5 bases of the junction left unmatched. This CDR3 has 15 amino acids. Germline values: CDR1 SEHNR, CDR2 FQNEAQ (reference sequence). Here the CDR3 DNA reads TGTGCCAGCAGCTTCTCAGGGGGCACGCAAGAGACCCAGTACTTC. This gives the protein CASSFSGGTQETQYF.

The CDR3 DNA follows: TGTGCCAGCAGCGTAGCTAAGGGACAGGGGAGGTATAGCAATCAGCCCCAGCATTTT. Amino acid sequence: CASSVAKGQGRYSNQPQHF. The chain carries TRBV9 and TRBJ1-5; the match to TRBD1 covers 10 bases. The junction had 9 bases not matched to a gene; V was cut back by 0 bases and J by 0 bases. The CDR3 is made up of 19 amino acids. Per the germline V gene, CDR1 is SGDLS and CDR2 is YYNGEE.

The rearrangement uses TRBV28 and TRBJ2-7; 9 nucleotides line up with TRBD2. The CDR3 totals 15 residues. V dropped 3 bases and J dropped 1; count of bases not matched to a gene: 4. CDR1 MDHEN and CDR2 SYDVKM come from the germline V gene. For the CDR3, the DNA is TGTGCCAGCAGTTTCCGGACTAGCGAGTCCTACGAGCAGTACTTC. It translates to CASSFRTSESYEQYF.

This rearrangement joins TRBV29-1 to TRBJ2-1; D is perhaps TRBD2 (6 bases). V lost 7 bases to trimming and J lost 6 bases, with 19 bases between them. Per the germline V gene, CDR1 is SQVTM and CDR2 is ANQGSEA. The CDR3 covers 14 residues. As DNA, the CDR3 is TGCAGCGCCACCCCCGGAGGAGGGTTCAATGAGCAGTTCTTC. As protein: CSATPGGGFNEQFF.

The chain's CDR3 is CASSPTGGAAARKNEKLFF. The DNA of the CDR3 is TGTGCCAGCAGCCCAACGGGGGGGGCGGCAGCAAGAAAGAATGAAAAACTGTTTTTT. This chain links TRBV11-3 with TRBJ1-4; a possible D gene is TRBD1 (6 bases). Germline CDR1 SGHNT, CDR2 YENEEA. Trimming pared 5 bases from V and 5 bases from J, leaving 27 bases between. This CDR3 is built from 19 residues.

The chain couples TRBV6-1 to TRBJ2-7; TRBD1 might be the D (6 bases). The CDR3 contains 16 residues. V lost 0 bases and J lost 0, with 12 bases in between. CDR1 and CDR2 (germline): MNHNS, SASEGT. In DNA form, the CDR3 reads TGTGCCAGCAGTGAAGCTTTGGCAGGGGCCTCCTACGAGCAGTACTTC. It codes for CASSEALAGASYEQYF.

The chain recombines TRBV13 with TRBJ2-7; no clear D gene. Trimming removed 5 bases from V and 4 bases from J, with 18 bases in between. CDR1 PRHDT and CDR2 FYEKMQ come from the germline V gene (reference sequence). The CDR3 extends over 15 amino acids. The CDR3 bases are TGTGCCAGCAGCCGCGTCCGGCAGGAGATTTACGAGCAGTACTTC. Translation gives CASSRVRQEIYEQYF.

The chain links TRBV6-6 to TRBJ2-7; 7 bases fit TRBD2. Germline V lookup: CDR1 MNHNY, CDR2 SVGAGI (reference sequence). J gave up 5 bases and V 0 bases, and 10 bases lay outside the gene matches. CDR3 length: 16 amino acids. This CDR3 is CASSYSKGGVRDEQYF. For the CDR3, the DNA is TGTGCCAGCAGTTACTCGAAGGGAGGGGTAAGGGACGAGCAGTACTTC.

The chain links TRBV2 to TRBJ1-5; the D gene is possibly TRBD1 (6 bases). This CDR3 region has 15 residues. V was pared by 6 bases and J by 2 bases, with 14 bases between. Per the germline V gene, CDR1 is SNHLY and CDR2 is FYNNEI. CDR3 in amino acids: CASSPMSGGNQPQHF. The CDR3 nucleotides read TGTGCCAGCAGCCCGATGTCAGGGGGCAATCAGCCCCAGCATTTT.

This clone was counted only a few times. The rearrangement joins TRBV5-5 to TRBJ2-2; D is perhaps TRBD1 (5 bases). Trimming took 5 bases from V and 3 from J, leaving 5 bases between them. The CDR3 length is 12 residues. The germline V gene encodes CDR1 SGHKS and CDR2 YYEKEE (reference sequence). The CDR3: CASRGHTGELFF. CDR3 DNA: TGTGCCAGCAGGGGGCACACCGGGGAGCTGTTTTTT.

The V gene is TRBV29-1, the J gene TRBJ2-1; 9 nucleotides align to TRBD2. V was clipped by 3 bases and J by 4 bases; unmatched bases: 4. From germline, CDR1 is SQVTM and CDR2 ANQGSEA. The CDR3 sequence is 14 residues long. The CDR3: CSVDSSGVYNEQFF. CDR3 DNA sequence: TGCAGCGTTGATTCTAGCGGGGTTTACAATGAGCAGTTCTTC.

The CDR3 is CASSALGVSYEQYF. In DNA, the CDR3 is TGCGCCAGCAGTGCCCTGGGGGTCTCCTACGAGCAGTACTTC. The chain has TRBV10-2 and TRBJ2-7, with D perhaps given as TRBD1 or TRBD2 (5 bases each). The germline V gene encodes CDR1 WSHSY and CDR2 SAAADI. The CDR3 sequence is 14 residues long. V was pared by 4 bases and J by 0 bases, with 10 bases between.

This clone was seen only a few times. The CDR3 here is CASSSGVRGNEQFF. The CDR3 bases are TGTGCCAGCAGTTCGGGAGTTAGGGGCAATGAGCAGTTCTTC. The V call is TRBV6-5, the J call TRBJ2-1; possible D gene TRBD2, 6 bases. This CDR3 has 14 amino acids. Germline V gene lookup returns CDR1 MNHEY and CDR2 SVGAGI. V was pared by 4 bases and J by 6 bases, with 13 bases between.

The genes are TRBV7-8 and TRBJ2-3, with 7 bases that match TRBD2. V lost 5 bases, J lost 0 bases, and 5 bases stayed unmatched. Germline loops: CDR1 SGHVS, CDR2 FQNEAQ. The CDR3 length is 15 residues. The CDR3 spells CASSPLAGSTDTQYF. The CDR3, as DNA: TGTGCCAGCAGCCCTTTAGCGGGTAGCACAGATACGCAGTATTTT.

The genes are TRBV19 and TRBJ1-2; a weak D match, TRBD1 (5 bases). Germline-derived CDR1 and CDR2 are LNHDA and SQIVND (reference sequence). This CDR3 comprises 15 residues. Trimming cost V 4 bases and J 2 bases, with 14 bases left between them. The CDR3 loop reads CASSTRGRLNYGYTF. Written as DNA, the CDR3 is TGTGCCAGTAGTACCCGGGGCAGGTTAAACTATGGCTACACCTTC.

This chain links TRBV4-3 with TRBJ2-2; 8 nucleotides align to TRBD2. Trimming at V came to 2 bases and at J to 3 bases, leaving 11 bases not matched to a gene. Per germline, CDR1 LGHNA and CDR2 YSLEER. This CDR3 has 18 residues. CDR3 bases: TGCGCCAGCAGCCAATTCTCTAGCGGGTATGGTTACACCGGGGAGCTGTTTTTT. Protein sequence: CASSQFSSGYGYTGELFF.

This clone was seen only a few times. V usage is TRBV28 and J usage is TRBJ1-2; D perhaps matches TRBD1 (5 bases). V was shortened by 8 bases and J by 1 base, with 11 bases between the two germline ends. The germline CDR1 and CDR2 sequences are MDHEN and SYDVKM. The CDR3 spans 13 residues. The CDR3 loop reads CASYLGVNYGYTF. In nucleotides, the CDR3 is TGTGCCAGCTATTTGGGGGTTAACTATGGCTACACCTTC.

The chain joins TRBV19 to TRBJ1-1, with D uncertain. Germline values: CDR1 LNHDA, CDR2 SQIVND (reference sequence). The CDR3 has 17 amino acids. Trimming removed 6 bases from V and 0 bases from J, with 20 bases in between. For the CDR3, the DNA is TGTGCCAGTAGCGACTTCACGGCGGATTCCATGAACACTGAAGCTTTCTTT. This gives the protein CASSDFTADSMNTEAFF.

The chain links TRBV2 to TRBJ2-1, with TRBD2 matching 8 bases. The CDR3 totals 14 residues. Germline V gene sequence: CDR1 SNHLY, CDR2 FYNNEI. V was clipped by 4 bases and J by 3 bases; unmatched bases: 2. The CDR3, as DNA: TGTGCCAGCAGTGCGGGAGGGGGCTACAATGAGCAGTTCTTC. Protein product: CASSAGGGYNEQFF.

J is TRBJ1-4 and V is TRBV28; 7 bases map to TRBD1. Trimming took 2 bases from V and 1 from J; bases not matched to a gene: 7. CDR1 is MDHEN and CDR2 is SYDVKM in the germline V gene. The CDR3 spans 17 residues. The CDR3 region has the DNA TGTGCCAGCAGTTTAGGGAAGGGGGCCCGAACTAATGAAAAACTGTTTTTT. This sequence encodes CASSLGKGARTNEKLFF.